Each of the 29 T cell receptor beta chains below was sequenced from the same sample in a study of T cell clonotyping in hematopoietic cell transplantation. Assay: immunoSEQ multiplex PCR; the TCRdb copy retains only in-frame clones and omits some. In the table there are under 9,000 clones, roughly 66% of which are singletons. The sequencing used peripheral blood mononuclear cells, collected 100 days after allogeneic stem cell transplant. The receptors shown here come from a male patient aged 60-69 years who had an allogeneic stem cell transplant from an unrelated donor, so the T cells may come from the graft donor. Some clones in this sample may be carry-over from other donors' samples.

This chain uses TRBV27 with TRBJ1-5, with no clear D. This CDR3 has 13 residues. The germline CDR1 and CDR2 sequences are MNHEY and SMNVEV (reference sequence). Trimming shortened V by 4 bases and J by 3 bases, and 7 bases separated the two germline ends. As DNA, the CDR3 is TGTGCCAGCAGTTCCCGATCCAATCAGCCCCAGCATTTT. Amino acid sequence: CASSSRSNQPQHF.

The rearrangement joins TRBV6-5 to TRBJ2-5; 8 positions agree with TRBD2. V gave up 6 bases and J gave up 4 bases; unmatched junction bases: 10. Germline loops: CDR1 MNHEY, CDR2 SVGAGI. This CDR3 has 15 residues. The CDR3 DNA reads TGTGCCAGCAGCAAACTAGCGGCGGACGGAGAGACCCAGTACTTC. Its translation is CASSKLAADGETQYF.

The DNA of the CDR3 is TGTGCCAGCAGTTACGGGCCAGGGACAGTTGAGCAGTACTTC. Translation: CASSYGPGTVEQYF. The chain uses TRBV6-4 and TRBJ2-7; 7 nucleotides line up with TRBD1. The CDR3 consists of 14 residues. With 5 bases clipped from V and 7 bases from J, the junction kept 11 bases outside the gene matches. Germline CDR1 reads MRHNA; CDR2 reads SNTAGT.

This clone was detected only once. This sequence is one base from a far larger clone and is likely a read error. The CDR3 is CAISYYGRTEAFF. DNA of the CDR3: TGTGCCATCAGTTACTACGGCCGCACTGAAGCTTTCTTT. The genes are TRBV10-3 and TRBJ1-1; D gene unclear. The CDR3 spans 13 residues. CDR1 is ENHRY and CDR2 is SYGVKD in the germline V gene. V shed 5 bases and J shed 4 bases, with 11 bases lying between them.

The genes are TRBV9 and TRBJ2-2; 8 nucleotides agree with TRBD1. This CDR3 has 18 residues. The germline V gene has CDR1 SGDLS and CDR2 YYNGEE. V shed 3 bases and J 2 bases; nucleotides not matched to a gene: 12. The CDR3 DNA reads TGTGCCAGCAGCGCAAGACCCAGGGGGCAAAAAAACACCGGGGAGCTGTTTTTT. Translating it yields CASSARPRGQKNTGELFF.

This clone was picked up a small number of times. V is TRBV6-5 and J is TRBJ1-5; D unclear. V was trimmed by 0 bases and J by 5 bases, leaving 8 bases between them. The CDR3 runs 14 residues. The germline V gene encodes CDR1 MNHEY and CDR2 SVGAGI. CDR3 DNA: TGTGCCAGCAGTTACTCAGGACTACATCAGCCCCAGCATTTT. It translates to CASSYSGLHQPQHF.

This sequence joins TRBV5-6 and TRBJ2-7; 14 bases are a match to TRBD2. The trim removed 3 bases at V and 0 bases at J, leaving 8 bases unmatched. Germline CDR1 is SGHDT and CDR2 is YYEEEE. CDR3 length equals 18 residues. In DNA form, the CDR3 reads TGTGCCAGCAGCTCCTCTTTTGGGACTAGCGGGAGCTCCTACGAGCAGTACTTC. This gives the protein CASSSSFGTSGSSYEQYF.

In its sample, this clone ranks as medium-sized (0.01 to 0.1%). The rearrangement uses TRBV2 and TRBJ1-6, with D perhaps matching TRBD1 (5 bases). The CDR3 totals 16 residues. The germline V gene encodes CDR1 SNHLY and CDR2 FYNNEI. The V end lost 6 bases, the J end lost 8 bases, and 20 bases lay between the germline ends. The CDR3 is CASSVGTLPGDSPLHF. The CDR3 region has the DNA TGTGCCAGCAGCGTCGGGACTCTGCCTGGCGATTCACCCCTCCACTTT. Looking up the rest from reference TRBV2 and TRBJ1-6 gives the full variable domain: EPEVTQTPSHQVTQMGQEVILRCVPISNHLYFYWYRQILGQKVEFLVSFYNNEISEKSEIFDDQFSVERPDGSNFTLKIRSTKLEDSAMYFCASSVGTLPGDSPLHFGNGTRLTVT.

This clone was recorded a few times. The rearrangement joins TRBV18 to TRBJ2-5; D possibly corresponds to TRBD2 (6 bases). The CDR3 totals 14 residues. Per the germline V gene, CDR1 is KGHSH and CDR2 is LQKENI. V lost 1 base, J lost 1 base, and 7 bases lay in between. The CDR3 here is CASSPRAGQETQYF. CDR3 nucleotides: TGTGCCAGCTCACCACGAGCGGGCCAAGAGACCCAGTACTTC.

J is TRBJ1-5 and V is TRBV19; no clear D gene. Trimming took off 4 bases at V and 9 bases at J, with 13 bases between the two ends. The CDR3 consists of 13 residues. Germline CDR1 LNHDA, CDR2 SQIVND (reference sequence). The CDR3 spells CASSRVFTLPQHF. The CDR3 DNA follows: TGTGCCAGTAGTAGGGTGTTTACTTTGCCCCAGCATTTT. Full variable domain (remainder filled in from reference TRBV19 and TRBJ1-5): DGGITQSPKYLFRKEGQNVTLSCEQNLNHDAMYWYRQDPGQGLRLIYYSQIVNDFQKGDIAEGYSVSREKKESFPLTVTSAQKNPTAFYLCASSRVFTLPQHFGDGTRLSIL.

This clone was counted a single time. The chain is built from TRBV13 and TRBJ1-1, with D maybe TRBD1 (6 bases). The V and J ends lost 5 bases and 4 bases respectively, with 17 bases between them. Germline V CDR1 and CDR2: PRHDT, FYEKMQ (reference sequence). The CDR3 runs 15 residues. Here the CDR3 reads CASSDTGNAVTEAFF. CDR3 DNA: TGTGCCAGCAGCGATACAGGGAATGCCGTCACTGAAGCTTTCTTT.

The chain has TRBV27 and TRBJ2-6; D uncertain. Germline V gene sequence: CDR1 MNHEY, CDR2 SMNVEV (reference sequence). V lost 1 base and J lost 3, with 1 base in between. The CDR3 is made up of 13 amino acids. The CDR3 DNA is TGTGCCAGCAGTTTATATGGGGCCAACGTCCTGACTTTC. Encoded protein: CASSLYGANVLTF.

This sequence joins TRBV5-1 and TRBJ1-2; 10 bases are a match to TRBD1. V gave up 4 bases and J gave up 7 bases; unmatched junction bases: 13. The CDR3 sequence is 16 residues long. Germline CDR1 reads SGHRS; CDR2 reads YFSETQ. The CDR3 DNA is TGCGCCAGCAGCGCGACAGGGGGCGGTCGTTGGTCTGGCTACACCTTC. It yields the protein CASSATGGGRWSGYTF.

This clone was recorded a few times. This chain links TRBV6-1 with TRBJ2-7; TRBD1 matches at 8 bases. The junction had 9 bases not matched to a gene; V was cut back by 7 bases and J by 7 bases. Germline CDR1 reads MNHNS; CDR2 reads SASEGT. CDR3 size: 13 residues. CDR3 amino acids: CASIHPGGREQYF. The CDR3 DNA sequence: TGTGCCAGCATACACCCAGGGGGCCGGGAGCAGTACTTC.

This rearrangement joins TRBV6-5 to TRBJ2-7, with D uncertain. CDR3 length: 11 residues. V was shortened by 5 bases and J by 2 bases, with 4 bases between the two germline ends. CDR1 is MNHEY and CDR2 is SVGAGI in the germline V gene. The CDR3 loop reads CASSIAYEQYF. CDR3 nucleotides: TGTGCCAGCAGTATCGCCTACGAGCAGTACTTC.

This clone was seen only a few times. The chain carries TRBV7-8 and TRBJ2-5; 9 bases line up with TRBD2. J was trimmed by 1 base and V by 0 bases; bases with no gene match: 6. The CDR3 sequence is 17 residues long. Germline V gene sequence: CDR1 SGHVS, CDR2 FQNEAQ. The CDR3 here is CASSLAGLAGSQETQYF. Here the CDR3 DNA reads TGTGCCAGCAGCTTAGCGGGGCTAGCGGGGAGCCAAGAGACCCAGTACTTC.

The chain uses TRBV9 and TRBJ2-3; TRBD2 is a possible D gene (6 bases). CDR1 and CDR2 from the germline V gene are SGDLS and YYNGEE. V was clipped by 3 bases and J by 4 bases, with 9 bases between them. CDR3 size: 13 residues. CDR3 nucleotides: TGTGCCAGCAGCGGGGGGGTGTCAGATACGCAGTATTTT. Amino acids: CASSGGVSDTQYF.

The J gene is TRBJ1-1, the V gene TRBV6-5; a possible D gene is TRBD1 (5 bases). CDR1 is MNHEY, CDR2 SVGAGI, per germline. The CDR3 is 12 amino acids. V was clipped by 3 bases and J by 6 bases, with 8 bases between them. The CDR3 loop is CASSYAGAEAFF. The DNA for the CDR3 is TGTGCCAGCAGTTATGCGGGGGCTGAAGCTTTCTTT.

The chain carries TRBV30 and TRBJ2-7; 9 nucleotides agree with TRBD1. The germline V gene encodes CDR1 GTSNPN and CDR2 SVGIG (reference sequence). The CDR3 sequence is 15 residues long. V shed 2 bases and J 0 bases; nucleotides not matched to a gene: 5. In DNA form, the CDR3 reads TGTGCCTGGAGTTACCGGACAGGGGTCTCCTACGAGCAGTACTTC. Translated: CAWSYRTGVSYEQYF.

J is TRBJ2-7 and V is TRBV10-3; possibly TRBD1 or TRBD2 for D (5 bases each). CDR3 size: 14 residues. The germline CDR1 and CDR2 sequences are ENHRY and SYGVKD. Trimming shortened V by 3 bases and J by 12 bases, and 21 bases separated the two germline ends. The CDR3 loop is CAISEAGDRVGGYF. In DNA form, the CDR3 reads TGTGCCATCAGTGAAGCTGGGGACCGGGTGGGTGGGTACTTC.

This clone was seen more than once but under ten times. The chain carries TRBV29-1 and TRBJ1-1, with D unresolved. The CDR3 runs to 11 residues. Germline loops: CDR1 SQVTM, CDR2 ANQGSEA. Between the trimmed V and J ends, which lost 7 bases and 1 base, there was a span of 7 bases. The CDR3 reads CSGTENTEAFF. The CDR3 DNA reads as TGCAGCGGAACAGAGAACACTGAAGCTTTCTTT.

V is TRBV7-9 and J is TRBJ1-1; 8 bases match TRBD1. Germline CDR1 and CDR2: SEHNR and FQNEAQ (reference sequence). J gave up 7 bases and V 5 bases, and 3 bases lay outside the gene matches. The CDR3 extends over 12 amino acids. Here the CDR3 DNA reads TGTGCCAGCAGCCACGGACAGGGTGAAGCTTTCTTT. The encoded protein is CASSHGQGEAFF. The whole variable domain, filled in from reference TRBV7-9 and TRBJ1-1, reads DTGVSQNPRHKITKRGQNVTFRCDPISEHNRLYWYRQTLGQGPEFLTYFQNEAQLEKSRLLSDRFSAERPKGSFSTLEIQRTEQGDSAMYLCASSHGQGEAFFGQGTRLTVV.

This clone was seen only a few times. Here the CDR3 DNA reads TGTGCCACCAGCAGAGGGAGAGGGGGCGAGGAGACCCAGTACTTC. Amino acid sequence: CATSRGRGGEETQYF. The J gene is TRBJ2-5, the V gene TRBV15; 7 positions match TRBD1. The germline V gene encodes CDR1 LNHNV and CDR2 YYDKDF (reference sequence). The CDR3 is 15 amino acids. Trimming cost V 1 base and J 5 bases; bases outside gene matches: 7.

V usage is TRBV15 and J usage is TRBJ2-1; 11 bases are shared with TRBD2. The ends lost 1 base at V and 6 bases at J; junction bases unmatched: 5. In germline, CDR1 is LNHNV, CDR2 YYDKDF (reference sequence). The CDR3 is 16 residues long. CDR3 sequence: CATSRAKLAGGNEQFF. In DNA form, the CDR3 reads TGTGCCACCAGCAGAGCTAAGCTAGCGGGGGGCAATGAGCAGTTCTTC.

The V and J genes are TRBV5-1 and TRBJ1-4, with D hard to call. The length of the CDR3 is 15 residues. Germline V gene lookup returns CDR1 SGHRS and CDR2 YFSETQ. The V and J ends lost 0 bases and 4 bases respectively, with 10 bases between them. DNA of the CDR3: TGCGCCAGCAGCTTGGGCGGAAGCTTTAATGAAAAACTGTTTTTT. This translates into CASSLGGSFNEKLFF.

The chain combines TRBV29-1 with TRBJ2-7; the match to TRBD1 covers 7 bases. V lost 7 bases to trimming and J lost 2 bases; unmatched junction nucleotides: 8. The CDR3 runs 13 residues. Germline CDR1 SQVTM, CDR2 ANQGSEA. CDR3 sequence reads: CSATGIGAYEQYF. CDR3 DNA: TGCAGCGCGACAGGGATAGGGGCCTACGAGCAGTACTTC.

The gene calls are TRBV11-2 and TRBJ1-5; perhaps TRBD1 as D (5 bases). V dropped 5 bases and J dropped 2 bases, with 10 bases sitting between them. CDR3 length equals 14 residues. Germline CDR1 reads SGHAT; CDR2 reads FQNNGV. The CDR3 region is CASSAGTGNQPQHF. Written as DNA, the CDR3 is TGTGCCAGCAGCGCAGGGACGGGCAATCAGCCCCAGCATTTT. Full variable domain (rest looked up from reference TRBV11-2 and TRBJ1-5): EAGVAQSPRYKIIEKRQSVAFWCNPISGHATLYWYQQILGQGPKLLIQFQNNGVVDDSQLPKDRFSAERLKGVDSTLKIQPAKLEDSAVYLCASSAGTGNQPQHFGDGTRLSIL.

V gene TRBV7-2 combines with J gene TRBJ1-1, with unresolved D. Trimming shortened V by 3 bases and J by 1 base, and 6 bases separated the two germline ends. Germline V gives CDR1 SGHTA, CDR2 FQGNSA. The CDR3 extends over 13 amino acids. CDR3: CASSFSRNTEAFF. The CDR3 DNA is TGTGCCAGCAGCTTTTCCAGGAACACTGAAGCTTTCTTT.

The chain carries TRBV6-6 and TRBJ1-2, with a tentative D call TRBD1 (6 bases). The CDR3 loop spans 15 amino acids. Germline CDR1 is MNHNY and CDR2 is SVGAGI (reference sequence). V was clipped by 6 bases and J by 4 bases, with 18 bases between them. CDR3 in amino acids: CASRLLNRAIYGYTF. The CDR3, as DNA: TGTGCCAGCAGATTACTCAACAGGGCCATCTATGGCTACACCTTC.